The 4 T cell receptor beta chains listed next were all sequenced from one sample in a study of blood T cell repertoires in COVID-19. Assay used: immunoSEQ multiplex PCR; TCRdb lists only in-frame clones, some missing. Of about 170,000 clones listed, roughly 90% are singletons. The sample was peripheral blood. The origin of the receptors is a man between 25 and 39 years old with COVID-19, enrolled during active disease.

The chain recombines TRBV12-3 or TRBV12-4 with TRBJ1-2; D unclear. The CDR3 totals 13 residues. V was trimmed by 1 base and J by 1 base, leaving 4 bases between them. This CDR3 reads CASSLGHNYGYTF. As DNA, the CDR3 is TGTGCCAGCAGTTTAGGACATAACTATGGCTACACCTTC.

This clone has a single count. The chain joins TRBV5-1 to TRBJ2-3; tentative D call: TRBD2 (6 bases). The V end was cut by 5 bases, the J end by 1 base, with 23 bases between. Germline loops: CDR1 SGHRS, CDR2 YFSETQ. The CDR3 is 18 residues long. The CDR3 DNA follows: TGCGCCAGCAGGTATCGGGGACTCGACCTATTTGGCACAGATACGCAGTATTTT. It yields the protein CASRYRGLDLFGTDTQYF.

The chain combines TRBV7-2 with TRBJ2-5, with D possibly being TRBD2 (5 bases). The germline gives CDR1 SGHTA, CDR2 FQGNSA. Trimming cost V 5 bases and J 8 bases, with 18 bases left between them. This CDR3 is 14 amino acids long. CDR3 nucleotide sequence: TGTGCCAGCAGCCCCCCGGGCCTCCCGGGAACCCAGTACTTC. Protein product: CASSPPGLPGTQYF. The full variable domain, rest sourced from reference TRBV7-2 and TRBJ2-5, is GAGVSQSPSNKVTEKGKDVELRCDPISGHTALYWYRQSLGQGLEFLIYFQGNSAPDKSGLPSDRFSAERTGGSVSTLTIQRTQQEDSAVYLCASSPPGLPGTQYFGPGTRLLVL.

V is TRBV5-1 and J is TRBJ2-5, with a possible D match to TRBD2 (5 bases). Germline V gives CDR1 SGHRS, CDR2 YFSETQ. This CDR3 comprises 14 residues. V shed 5 bases and J shed 4 bases, with 15 bases lying between them. CDR3 nucleotides: TGCGCCAGCAGTGGTGAGGGCCAAGGAGAGACCCAGTACTTC. It translates to CASSGEGQGETQYF.